This T cell receptor beta chain derives from a study of cytomegalovirus exposure and HLA in healthy donors. PCR amplification relied on 60 Vbeta primers (plus 13 Jbeta primers). Measured with immunoSEQ multiplex PCR; TCRdb has only the in-frame clones, and not every one. The table includes about 160,000 clones, 79% detected once. Whole-study findings and limits: Across donors, sequencing depth was assumed by presence/absence analyses to be roughly uniform.

Notes on this clone: Its antigen remains unidentified.

Trimming removed 2 bases from V and 0 bases from J, with 17 bases in between. The CDR3 covers 17 residues. Germline V lookup: CDR1 MGHRA, CDR2 YSYEKL. Source material: PBMCs. The chain carries TRBV4-1 and TRBJ2-7; a weak D match, TRBD1 (7 bases). The receptor was derived from a man in his forties in good health and CMV-seronegative. The CDR3: CASSQRGPGVNSYEQYF. In DNA form, the CDR3 reads TGCGCCAGCAGCCAAAGGGGGCCGGGAGTTAACTCCTACGAGCAGTACTTC.